The 10 T cell receptor beta chains reported below all come from one sample, sequenced in a study of OX40 agonist ivuxolimab in advanced cancers. Measured with immunoSEQ multiplex PCR; TCRdb has only the in-frame clones, and not every one. The sample includes over 95,000 clones, roughly 91% of them seen just once. The source was CD4+ or CD8+ T cells sorted from blood, collected in a trial of the OX40 agonist ivuxolimab. These receptors were obtained from an adult with an advanced solid tumor such as melanoma, head and neck, liver or kidney cancer.

The gene calls are TRBV15 and TRBJ1-2, with TRBD1 identical over 9 bases. The CDR3 has 14 amino acids. The ends lost 1 base at V and 11 bases at J; junction bases unmatched: 8. Germline CDR1 is LNHNV and CDR2 is YYDKDF (reference sequence). This chain's CDR3 is CATSRGPGTGNYTF. The CDR3 DNA reads as TGTGCCACCAGCAGAGGCCCCGGGACAGGGAATTACACCTTC. The full variable domain, its missing parts supplied by reference TRBV15 and TRBJ1-2, is DAMVIQNPRYQVTQFGKPVTLSCSQTLNHNVMYWYQQKSSQAPKLLFHYYDKDFNNEADTPDNFQSRRPNTSFCFLDIRSPGLGDTAMYLCATSRGPGTGNYTFGSGTRLTVV.

The V call is TRBV5-8, the J call TRBJ2-5, with D tentatively TRBD1 (5 bases). Per germline, CDR1 SGHTS and CDR2 YDEGEE. This CDR3 is 14 amino acids long. V shed 5 bases and J shed 1 base, with 12 bases lying between them. The CDR3 reads CASSRPDSQETQYF. The CDR3 bases are TGTGCCAGCAGTCGTCCCGACAGCCAAGAGACCCAGTACTTC.

This clone showed up just once. The gene calls are TRBV15 and TRBJ2-2, with a weak D call TRBD1 (5 bases). V was shortened by 4 bases and J by 5 bases, with 11 bases between the two germline ends. Per the germline V gene, CDR1 is LNHNV and CDR2 is YYDKDF (reference sequence). The CDR3 loop spans 14 amino acids. CDR3 sequence: CATSTDIITGELFF. The DNA for the CDR3 is TGTGCCACCAGCACGGACATAATAACCGGGGAGCTGTTTTTT. The variable domain in full, completed from reference TRBV15 and TRBJ2-2, reads DAMVIQNPRYQVTQFGKPVTLSCSQTLNHNVMYWYQQKSSQAPKLLFHYYDKDFNNEADTPDNFQSRRPNTSFCFLDIRSPGLGDTAMYLCATSTDIITGELFFGEGSRLTVL.

V usage is TRBV18 and J usage is TRBJ2-7; 9 bases line up with TRBD1. Germline CDR1 reads KGHSH; CDR2 reads LQKENI. Germline trimming cut 3 bases from V and 4 bases from J; bases unmatched to any gene: 7. This CDR3 is built from 15 residues. DNA of the CDR3: TGTGCCAGCTCACCCGAAGGGACAGGGCGATACGAGCAGTACTTC. Residues: CASSPEGTGRYEQYF.

The chain links TRBV7-9 to TRBJ2-1; maybe TRBD2 (6 bases). The CDR3 spans 16 residues. The V gene's germline CDR1 is SEHNR and CDR2 FQNEAQ (reference sequence). Trimming took off 3 bases at V and 2 bases at J, with 14 bases between the two ends. Here the CDR3 DNA reads TGTGCCAGCAGCTTGCTCGGCGGGACGCCCTACAATGAGCAGTTCTTC. Its protein is CASSLLGGTPYNEQFF.

This chain uses TRBV14 with TRBJ2-7; 7 bases map to TRBD1. The CDR3 is made up of 17 amino acids. Trimming took 4 bases from V and 3 from J; bases not matched to a gene: 15. Germline CDR1 is SGHDN and CDR2 is FVKESK. In DNA form, the CDR3 reads TGTGCCAGCAGCCTTGGTACAGGGGCTCTCTTTGGCTACGAGCAGTACTTC. Protein: CASSLGTGALFGYEQYF.

This chain joins TRBV6-1 and TRBJ1-2, with D unclear. CDR1 and CDR2 (germline): MNHNS, SASEGT. This CDR3 has 13 amino acids. The V and J ends lost 6 bases and 8 bases respectively, with 16 bases between them. The CDR3, as DNA: TGTGCCAGCAGCCGGTCTATAGATGGAGGCTACACCTTC. Its translation: CASSRSIDGGYTF.

V is TRBV5-6 and J is TRBJ1-2; 7 nucleotides align to TRBD1. Trimming removed 4 bases from V and 7 bases from J; junction bases left unmatched: 7. This CDR3 has 13 residues. The germline V gene has CDR1 SGHDT and CDR2 YYEEEE. The CDR3 is CASSLTGRGGYTF. The CDR3 coding sequence is TGTGCCAGCAGCCTGACAGGGAGGGGTGGCTACACCTTC.

The J gene is TRBJ1-3, the V gene TRBV28; D gene ambiguous. V shed 7 bases and J shed 0 bases, with 16 bases lying between them. The CDR3 is made up of 16 amino acids. Germline CDR1 is MDHEN and CDR2 is SYDVKM. In DNA, the CDR3 is TGTGCCAGCACCTCCCCCAGGTCCTCCTCTGGAAACACCATATATTTT. Amino acid sequence: CASTSPRSSSGNTIYF. Based on the CDR3 plus reference TRBV28 and TRBJ1-3, the full variable domain is DVKVTQSSRYLVKRTGEKVFLECVQDMDHENMFWYRQDPGLGLRLIYFSYDVKMKEKGDIPEGYSVSREKKERFSLILESASTNQTSMYLCASTSPRSSSGNTIYFGEGSWLTVV.

The V gene is TRBV7-2, the J gene TRBJ1-3; D gene ambiguous. The germline V and J ends were trimmed by 6 bases and 3 bases, with 15 bases remaining between them. The CDR3 has 15 amino acids. Germline values: CDR1 SGHTA, CDR2 FQGNSA. CDR3 coding DNA: TGTGCCAGCAGTCGAGTCCTTTCTGGTGGAAACACCATATATTTT. This encodes CASSRVLSGGNTIYF.